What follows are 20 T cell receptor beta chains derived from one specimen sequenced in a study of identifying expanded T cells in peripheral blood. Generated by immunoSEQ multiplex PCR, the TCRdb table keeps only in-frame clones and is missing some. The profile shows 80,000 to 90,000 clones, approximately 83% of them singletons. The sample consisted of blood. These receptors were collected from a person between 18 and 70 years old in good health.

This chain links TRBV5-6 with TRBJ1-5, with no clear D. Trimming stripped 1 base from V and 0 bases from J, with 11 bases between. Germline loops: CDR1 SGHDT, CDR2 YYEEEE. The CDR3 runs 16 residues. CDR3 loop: CASSLRPGTSNQPQHF. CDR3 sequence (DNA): TGTGCCAGCAGCTTGCGACCAGGAACTAGCAATCAGCCCCAGCATTTT.

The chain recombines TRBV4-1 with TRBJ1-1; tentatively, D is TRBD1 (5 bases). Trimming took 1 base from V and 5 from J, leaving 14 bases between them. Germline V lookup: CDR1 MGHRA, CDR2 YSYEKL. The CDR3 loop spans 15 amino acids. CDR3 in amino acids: CASSQGPGGLTEAFF. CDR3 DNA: TGCGCCAGCAGCCAAGGGCCGGGGGGGTTGACTGAAGCTTTCTTT.

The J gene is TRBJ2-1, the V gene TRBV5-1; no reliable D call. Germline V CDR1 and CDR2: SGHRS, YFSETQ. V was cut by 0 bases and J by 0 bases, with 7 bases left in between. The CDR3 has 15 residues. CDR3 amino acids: CASSLETRSYNEQFF. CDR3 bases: TGCGCCAGCAGCTTGGAGACCCGCTCCTACAATGAGCAGTTCTTC.

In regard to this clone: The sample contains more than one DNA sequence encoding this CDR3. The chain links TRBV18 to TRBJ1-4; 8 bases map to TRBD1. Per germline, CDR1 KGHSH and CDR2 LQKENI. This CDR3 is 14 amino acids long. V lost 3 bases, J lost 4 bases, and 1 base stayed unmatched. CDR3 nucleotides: TGTGCCAGCTCACCCGACAGGGGTAATGAAAAACTGTTTTTT. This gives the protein CASSPDRGNEKLFF.

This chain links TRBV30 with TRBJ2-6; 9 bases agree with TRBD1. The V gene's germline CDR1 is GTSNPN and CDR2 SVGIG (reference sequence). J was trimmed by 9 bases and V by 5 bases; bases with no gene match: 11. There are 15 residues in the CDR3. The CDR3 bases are TGTGCCTGGGACAGGGGGGCTTCTGGTGGCAACGTCCTGACTTTC. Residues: CAWDRGASGGNVLTF.

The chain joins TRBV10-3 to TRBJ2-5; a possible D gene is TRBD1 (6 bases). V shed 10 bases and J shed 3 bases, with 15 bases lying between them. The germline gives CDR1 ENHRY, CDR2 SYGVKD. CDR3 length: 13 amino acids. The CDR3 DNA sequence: TGTGCCACTATGCCCGGGGACAAAGAGACCCAGTACTTC. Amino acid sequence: CATMPGDKETQYF.

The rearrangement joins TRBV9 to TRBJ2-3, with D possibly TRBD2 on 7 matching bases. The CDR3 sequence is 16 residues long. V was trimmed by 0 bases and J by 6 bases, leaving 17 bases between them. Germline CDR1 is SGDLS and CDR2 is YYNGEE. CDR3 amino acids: CASSVEFGGRIDTQYF. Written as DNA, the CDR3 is TGTGCCAGCAGCGTAGAATTCGGGGGGCGCATTGATACGCAGTATTTT. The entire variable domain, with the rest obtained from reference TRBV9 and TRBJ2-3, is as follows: DSGVTQTPKHLITATGQRVTLRCSPRSGDLSVYWYQQSLDQGLQFLIQYYNGEERAKGNILERFSAQQFPDLHSELNLSSLELGDSALYFCASSVEFGGRIDTQYFGPGTRLTVL.

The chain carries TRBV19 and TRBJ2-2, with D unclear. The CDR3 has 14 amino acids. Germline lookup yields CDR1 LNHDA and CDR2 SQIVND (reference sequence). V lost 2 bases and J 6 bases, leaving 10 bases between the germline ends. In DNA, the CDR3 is TGTGCCAGTAGTATATGGCGGTTGTCCGGGGAGCTGTTTTTT. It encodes CASSIWRLSGELFF.

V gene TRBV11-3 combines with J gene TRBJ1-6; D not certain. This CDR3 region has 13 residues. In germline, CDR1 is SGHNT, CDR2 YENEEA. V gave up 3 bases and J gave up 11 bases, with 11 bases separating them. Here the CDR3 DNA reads TGTGCCAGCAGCTTTGAACACCTTACACCCCTCCACTTT. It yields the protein CASSFEHLTPLHF.

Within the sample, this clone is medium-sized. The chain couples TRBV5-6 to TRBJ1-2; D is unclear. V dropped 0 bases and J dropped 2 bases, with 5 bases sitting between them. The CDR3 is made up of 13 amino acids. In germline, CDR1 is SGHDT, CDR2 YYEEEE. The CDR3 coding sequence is TGTGCCAGCAGCTTGGGGGTCAACTATGGCTACACCTTC. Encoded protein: CASSLGVNYGYTF. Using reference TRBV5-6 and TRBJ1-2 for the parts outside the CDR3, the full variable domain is DAGVTQSPTHLIKTRGQQVTLRCSPKSGHDTVSWYQQALGQGPQFIFQYYEEEERQRGNFPDRFSGHQFPNYSSELNVNALLLGDSALYLCASSLGVNYGYTFGSGTRLTVV.

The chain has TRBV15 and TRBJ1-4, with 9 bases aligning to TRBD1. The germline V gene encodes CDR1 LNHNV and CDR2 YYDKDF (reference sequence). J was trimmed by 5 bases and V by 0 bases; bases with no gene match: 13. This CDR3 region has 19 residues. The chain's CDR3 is CATSRDNRGQGVENEKLFF. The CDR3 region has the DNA TGTGCCACCAGCAGAGATAATAGGGGACAGGGTGTCGAGAATGAAAAACTGTTTTTT.

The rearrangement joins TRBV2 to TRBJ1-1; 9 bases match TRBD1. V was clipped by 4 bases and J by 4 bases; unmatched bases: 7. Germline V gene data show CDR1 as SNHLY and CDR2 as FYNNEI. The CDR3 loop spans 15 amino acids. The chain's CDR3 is CASSALTGGFTEAFF. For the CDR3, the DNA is TGTGCCAGCAGTGCCCTAACAGGGGGCTTCACTGAAGCTTTCTTT. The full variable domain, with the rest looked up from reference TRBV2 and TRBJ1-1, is EPEVTQTPSHQVTQMGQEVILRCVPISNHLYFYWYRQILGQKVEFLVSFYNNEISEKSEIFDDQFSVERPDGSNFTLKIRSTKLEDSAMYFCASSALTGGFTEAFFGQGTRLTVV.

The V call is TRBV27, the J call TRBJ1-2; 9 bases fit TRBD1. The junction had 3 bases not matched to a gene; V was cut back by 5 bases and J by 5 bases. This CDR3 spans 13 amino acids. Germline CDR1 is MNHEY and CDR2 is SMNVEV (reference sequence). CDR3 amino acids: CASSRDREYGYTF. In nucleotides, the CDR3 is TGTGCCAGCAGTCGGGACAGGGAGTATGGCTACACCTTC.

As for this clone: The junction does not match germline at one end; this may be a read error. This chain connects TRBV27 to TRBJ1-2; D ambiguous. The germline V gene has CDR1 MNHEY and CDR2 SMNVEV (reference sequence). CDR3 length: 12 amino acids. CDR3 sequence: CASRALGGGPSF. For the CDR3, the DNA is TGTGCCAGCAGGGCTCTGGGCGGAGGTCCCTCCTTC.

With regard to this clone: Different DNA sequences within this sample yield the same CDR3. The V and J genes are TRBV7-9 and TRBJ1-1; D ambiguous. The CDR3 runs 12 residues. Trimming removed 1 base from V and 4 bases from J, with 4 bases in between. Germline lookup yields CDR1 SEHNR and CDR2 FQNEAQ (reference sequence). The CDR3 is CASSLDVTEAFF. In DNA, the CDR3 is TGTGCCAGCAGCTTAGATGTCACTGAAGCTTTCTTT.

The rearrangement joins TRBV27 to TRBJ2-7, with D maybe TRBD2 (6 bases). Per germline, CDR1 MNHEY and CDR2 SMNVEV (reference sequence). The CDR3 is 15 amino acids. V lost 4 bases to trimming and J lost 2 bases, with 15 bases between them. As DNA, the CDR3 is TGTGCCAGCAGTTCTGGGACTGCGGGACCCTACGAGCAGTACTTC. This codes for CASSSGTAGPYEQYF.

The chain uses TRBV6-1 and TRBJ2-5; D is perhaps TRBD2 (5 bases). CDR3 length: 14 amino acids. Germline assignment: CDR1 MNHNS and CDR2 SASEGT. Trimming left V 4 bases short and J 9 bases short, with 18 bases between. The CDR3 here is CASSVSDYLGAQYF. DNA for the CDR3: TGTGCCAGCAGTGTCTCCGACTACCTCGGCGCCCAGTACTTC.

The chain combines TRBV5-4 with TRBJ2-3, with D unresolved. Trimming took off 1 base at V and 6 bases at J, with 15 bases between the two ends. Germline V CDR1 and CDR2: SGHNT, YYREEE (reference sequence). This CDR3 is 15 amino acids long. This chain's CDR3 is CASSLYSADVDTQYF. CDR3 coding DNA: TGTGCCAGCAGCTTGTACTCGGCGGATGTGGATACGCAGTATTTT. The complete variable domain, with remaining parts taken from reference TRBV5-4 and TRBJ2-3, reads ETGVTQSPTHLIKTRGQQVTLRCSSQSGHNTVSWYQQALGQGPQFIFQYYREEENGRGNFPPRFSGLQFPNYSSELNVNALELDDSALYLCASSLYSADVDTQYFGPGTRLTVL.

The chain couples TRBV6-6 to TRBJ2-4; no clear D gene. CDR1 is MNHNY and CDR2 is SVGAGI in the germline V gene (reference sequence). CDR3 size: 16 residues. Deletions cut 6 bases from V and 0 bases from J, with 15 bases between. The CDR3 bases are TGTGCCAGCAGATCAGCTCAGGCTCAAGCCAAAAACATTCAGTACTTC. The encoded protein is CASRSAQAQAKNIQYF.

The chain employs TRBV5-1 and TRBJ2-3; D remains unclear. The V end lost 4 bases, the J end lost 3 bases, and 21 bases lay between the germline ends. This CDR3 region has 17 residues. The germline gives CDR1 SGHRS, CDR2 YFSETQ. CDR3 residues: CASSVGSGTAITDTQYF. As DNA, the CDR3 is TGCGCCAGCAGCGTGGGATCCGGCACAGCGATTACAGATACGCAGTATTTT.